The following is a T cell receptor beta chain sequence with its context. The antigen remains undetermined. The sample belongs to a study of T cell repertoires in cytomegalovirus infection. Study information: Public TCR beta signatures marked donors with CMV infection and the matching HLA. Study-wide results and limits: Clonotypes of TCR beta that were HLA-C-restricted and CMV-specific dominated the ex vivo response. Carriage of CMV together with the relevant HLA was identifiable through cumulative public TCR beta family frequency.

This CDR3 spans 15 amino acids. Trimming removed 2 bases from V and 8 bases from J, with 13 bases in between. Germline V gene sequence: CDR1 SNHLY, CDR2 FYNNEI. In TCRdb, the reads were re-called with MiXCR into one record per CDR3 protein. The sample has 200,000 to 300,000 distinct CDR3 sequences, 9% to 15% seen once. Sequenced sample: PBMCs. The chain couples TRBV2 to TRBJ1-6, with D unclear. The TCR originated in a human donor in good health (CMV status not recorded). Some clones in this sample may be carry-over from other donors' samples. The CDR3 sequence is CASSEQEALDSPLHF. CDR3 sequence (DNA): TGTGCCAGCAGTGAACAGGAAGCTCTTGATTCACCCCTCCACTTT. Full variable domain (rest looked up from reference TRBV2 and TRBJ1-6): EPEVTQTPSHQVTQMGQEVILRCVPISNHLYFYWYRQILGQKVEFLVSFYNNEISEKSEIFDDQFSVERPDGSNFTLKIRSTKLEDSAMYFCASSEQEALDSPLHFGNGTRLTVT.